Sequencing of this TCR beta chain was carried out in a study of shared clonotypes between healthy human individuals. Findings and caveats of the study: The low donor count limited represented genetic and exposure-history diversity. It was anticipated that sequencing depth would influence how many clonotypes donors shared.

The assay was immunoSEQ multiplex PCR, and TCRdb's table has in-frame clones only and misses some. The data show under 2,500,000 clones, under 97% seen once. Adult Caucasians living in Nashville, Tennessee made up all of the donors. Regarding this clone: Its specificity is not known.

Per germline, CDR1 SNHLY and CDR2 FYNNEI. V lost 4 bases and J lost 0, with 6 bases in between. The CDR3 sequence is 14 residues long. V and J are TRBV2 and TRBJ1-4; D is ambiguous. This TCR came from a man in his late teens or twenties in good health. Sequencing input: naive CD4+ T cells sorted from blood. Stated subset: CD45RA+ positively selected. CDR3 protein: CASSGPSTNEKLFF. The CDR3 region has the DNA TGTGCCAGCAGTGGACCGTCAACTAATGAAAAACTGTTTTTT. The full variable domain, completed using reference TRBV2 and TRBJ1-4, is EPEVTQTPSHQVTQMGQEVILRCVPISNHLYFYWYRQILGQKVEFLVSFYNNEISEKSEIFDDQFSVERPDGSNFTLKIRSTKLEDSAMYFCASSGPSTNEKLFFGSGTQLSVL.